These 18 T cell receptor beta chains originate from one sample sequenced in a study of blood T cells in healthy people across ages (dated by TCRdb to 2013 to 2016). Library creation used 5' RACE. The sequencer was an Illumina HiSeq 2500. A second PCR of about 6 to 11 cycles was performed with a sample-barcoded 5' primer and a J-beta primer mix. The raw public data were reprocessed by TCRdb itself: fastp quality trimming at Q25, MiXCR clonotype calling, in-frame beta chains only. Rows with a matching CDR3 protein are joined into one entry that keeps the most common DNA and genes. Across this sample there are approximately 1.5 million distinct CDR3 sequences, with around 36% seen only once. Of the sample, around 11% is held by the ten largest clones. Sequenced material: blood. These receptors originate from a woman in her 30s in good health.

The chain employs TRBV30 and TRBJ2-3, with D perhaps TRBD1 (6 bases). The CDR3 length is 15 residues. The V and J ends lost 2 bases and 2 bases respectively, with 14 bases between them. The germline CDR1 and CDR2 sequences are GTSNPN and SVGIG (reference sequence). The CDR3 here is CAWSYGGSVTDTQYF. The CDR3 DNA is TGTGCCTGGAGTTATGGGGGCTCTGTCACAGATACGCAGTATTTT.

This clonotype was seen only a few times. This chain links TRBV20-1 with TRBJ1-2; 7 positions agree with TRBD1. Germline V gives CDR1 DFQATT, CDR2 SNEGSKA (reference sequence). After removal of 3 bases from V and 7 bases from J, the junction contained 8 bases not matched to a gene. CDR3 length: 13 residues. The CDR3 sequence: CSARSTGFFGYTF. Written as DNA, the CDR3 is TGCAGTGCTAGGTCGACAGGGTTCTTTGGCTACACCTTC.

V and J are TRBV3-1 and TRBJ2-7, with 10 bases aligning to TRBD1. Germline trimming cut 3 bases from V and 10 bases from J; bases unmatched to any gene: 9. This CDR3 region has 14 residues. Per germline, CDR1 LGHDT and CDR2 YNNKEL (reference sequence). CDR3 in amino acids: CASSQEDRGRTQYF. For the CDR3, the DNA is TGTGCCAGCAGCCAGGAAGACAGGGGGCGAACCCAGTACTTC.

A few counts support this clonotype. The chain recombines TRBV27 with TRBJ2-3, with 8 bases matching TRBD1. This CDR3 is 16 amino acids long. Germline V gene lookup returns CDR1 MNHEY and CDR2 SMNVEV (reference sequence). J gave up 7 bases and V 2 bases, and 11 bases lay outside the gene matches. In DNA form, the CDR3 reads TGTGCCAGCAGTTTAGAGGGCAGGGGGCGCTTCAATACGCAGTATTTT. It encodes CASSLEGRGRFNTQYF.

The genes are TRBV4-1 and TRBJ2-1, with D tentatively TRBD1 (6 bases). Germline CDR1 MGHRA, CDR2 YSYEKL. The CDR3 spans 14 residues. V dropped 0 bases and J dropped 10 bases, with 13 bases sitting between them. The CDR3 reads CASSQETGYGEQFF. The CDR3 nucleotides read TGCGCCAGCAGCCAAGAAACAGGGTACGGGGAGCAGTTCTTC.

This chain joins TRBV7-9 and TRBJ2-1; TRBD2 agrees at 7 bases. V gave up 2 bases and J gave up 7 bases; unmatched junction bases: 2. The CDR3 length is 13 residues. Germline-derived CDR1 and CDR2 are SEHNR and FQNEAQ (reference sequence). As DNA, the CDR3 is TGTGCCAGCAGCTTACAGCGGGGAAATGAGCAGTTCTTC. Its translation: CASSLQRGNEQFF. Using reference TRBV7-9 and TRBJ2-1 for the parts outside the CDR3, the full variable domain is DTGVSQNPRHKITKRGQNVTFRCDPISEHNRLYWYRQTLGQGPEFLTYFQNEAQLEKSRLLSDRFSAERPKGSFSTLEIQRTEQGDSAMYLCASSLQRGNEQFFGPGTRLTVL.

This chain connects TRBV28 to TRBJ2-1; a possible D gene is TRBD2 (7 bases). Trimming cost V 7 bases and J 7 bases, with 20 bases left between them. Germline CDR1 reads MDHEN; CDR2 reads SYDVKM. This CDR3 has 15 amino acids. The CDR3 coding sequence is TGTGCCAGCACCAGCGCGGGGGCGCTTGGGAATGAGCAGTTCTTC. Translating gives CASTSAGALGNEQFF.

Points on this clonotype: Just one base apart from a much larger clone, this may be a read error. The chain has TRBV7-2 and TRBJ2-3; TRBD2 might be the D (5 bases). The germline V gene has CDR1 SGHTA and CDR2 FQGNSA. CDR3 length: 16 amino acids. CDR3 sequence: CASNLALSGGTDTQYF. The CDR3 DNA is TGTGCCAGCAACTTAGCGCTGAGCGGAGGCACAGATACGCAGTATTTT.

This clonotype was found a few times. The chain links TRBV13 to TRBJ2-6; D possibly corresponds to TRBD1 (7 bases). Germline V gene lookup returns CDR1 PRHDT and CDR2 FYEKMQ (reference sequence). V lost 5 bases and J 0 bases, leaving 14 bases between the germline ends. The CDR3 extends over 17 amino acids. CDR3 amino acids: CASSPQGGHSGANVLTF. For the CDR3, the DNA is TGTGCCAGCAGCCCCCAGGGGGGTCACTCTGGGGCCAACGTCCTGACTTTC.

Only a few counts were recorded for this clonotype. The CDR3 spells CASSPPRGANQETQYF. DNA of the CDR3: TGTGCCAGCAGCCCCCCACGCGGGGCGAACCAAGAGACCCAGTACTTC. The rearrangement links TRBV6-5 to TRBJ2-5, with D possibly matching TRBD2 (6 bases). V gave up 6 bases and J gave up 0 bases, with 17 bases separating them. CDR3 size: 16 residues. Germline CDR1 and CDR2: MNHEY and SVGAGI.

This sequence joins TRBV5-5 and TRBJ2-3, with 14 positions matching TRBD2. Germline V gives CDR1 SGHKS, CDR2 YYEKEE (reference sequence). V shed 3 bases, J shed 4 bases, and the junction held 7 bases outside the gene matches. This CDR3 is built from 17 residues. DNA of the CDR3: TGTGCCAGCAGCTCTACCCGGACTAGCGGGGGGTCAGATACGCAGTATTTT. It translates to CASSSTRTSGGSDTQYF.

This clonotype has only a few counts. The chain links TRBV20-1 to TRBJ1-5; possible D gene TRBD1, 5 bases. The germline CDR1 and CDR2 sequences are DFQATT and SNEGSKA (reference sequence). The ends were cut back, 8 bases at V and 1 base at J, with 12 bases in the middle. This CDR3 comprises 13 residues. CDR3 nucleotide sequence: TGCAGTTGCCTCCGGGACAGCAATCAGCCCCAGCATTTT. This sequence encodes CSCLRDSNQPQHF.

This rearrangement joins TRBV27 to TRBJ2-5; D gene uncertain. This CDR3 contains 15 residues. Deletions cut 2 bases from V and 5 bases from J, with 15 bases between. From germline, CDR1 is MNHEY and CDR2 SMNVEV (reference sequence). The CDR3 loop reads CASSLSRVPRETQYF. CDR3 in DNA: TGTGCCAGCAGTTTAAGTAGGGTGCCTAGGGAGACCCAGTACTTC.

This chain uses TRBV7-4 with TRBJ2-5, with D perhaps matching TRBD2 (5 bases). Germline CDR1 is SGHVT and CDR2 is SQSDAQ. CDR3 length: 9 amino acids. The CDR3 region is CWEQETQYF. DNA of the CDR3: TGTTGGGAGCAAGAGACCCAGTACTTC.

This clonotype came up many times. V and J are TRBV20-1 and TRBJ2-6, with TRBD2 identical over 7 bases. This CDR3 comprises 18 residues. V lost 6 bases to trimming and J lost 0 bases; unmatched junction nucleotides: 14. Germline CDR1 reads DFQATT; CDR2 reads SNEGSKA (reference sequence). The DNA of the CDR3 is TGCAGTGCCGATACAGAGCGGGAAGCCCACTCTGGGGCCAACGTCCTGACTTTC. It is translated as CSADTEREAHSGANVLTF.

V and J are TRBV14 and TRBJ1-2, with 11 bases aligning to TRBD1. CDR1 and CDR2 from the germline V gene are SGHDN and FVKESK. The J segment lost 7 bases and the V segment lost 4 bases, leaving 14 bases of the junction unmatched. The CDR3 spans 17 residues. The CDR3 loop is CASSLSGTGGRGSGYTF. In DNA form, the CDR3 reads TGTGCCAGCAGCCTCTCCGGGACAGGGGGACGGGGGAGTGGCTACACCTTC.

This clonotype was picked up a small number of times. J is TRBJ2-1 and V is TRBV29-1; 8 bases fit TRBD1. This CDR3 is built from 16 residues. CDR1 and CDR2 from the germline V gene are SQVTM and ANQGSEA. Unmatched junction bases numbered 14, after V lost 2 bases and J lost 8 bases. CDR3 DNA sequence: TGCAGCGTTGAACCTCTCGGGGGCAGGGGGCCGGATGAGCAGTTCTTC. This gives the protein CSVEPLGGRGPDEQFF.

The genes are TRBV7-8 and TRBJ2-1; D remains unclear. Germline V gene lookup returns CDR1 SGHVS and CDR2 FQNEAQ. The CDR3 runs to 14 residues. V dropped 5 bases and J dropped 11 bases, with 19 bases sitting between them. Written as DNA, the CDR3 is TGTGCCAGCAGCCTCCAGAGGTGGGCGGACCAGCAGTTCTTC. It is translated as CASSLQRWADQQFF. Combining the CDR3 with reference TRBV7-8 and TRBJ2-1 gives the whole variable domain GAGVSQSPRYKVAKRGQDVALRCDPISGHVSLFWYQQALGQGPEFLTYFQNEAQLDKSGLPSDRFFAERPEGSVSTLKIQRTQQEDSAVYLCASSLQRWADQQFFGPGTRLTVL.